The 32 T cell receptor beta chains below were found in one sample sequenced in a study. TCRdb called the 5' RACE reads again in MiXCR, with one record for every CDR3 protein. Found here are some 31,000 distinct CDR3 sequences, approximately 30% of them singletons; the top ten hold around 3.5%. The sequencing input was naive CD4+ T cells sorted from a lymph node. Specified subset: naive CD4+ T cells, CD4+CD45RA+CD25-. These receptors all stem from a female donor with breast cancer.

This clonotype was counted at least ten times. J is TRBJ2-5 and V is TRBV12-3 or TRBV12-4, with TRBD1 matching 10 bases. The CDR3 is made up of 13 amino acids. V shed 6 bases and J 5 bases; nucleotides not matched to a gene: 3. CDR3 in DNA: TGTGCCAGCAGAGGGACAGGGGTCGAGACCCAGTACTTC. Amino acids: CASRGTGVETQYF.

As regards this clonotype: This CDR3 is missing its conserved last phenylalanine or tryptophan, likely due to a read error. The gene calls are TRBV5-5 and TRBJ2-1; 12 bases map to TRBD2. Trimming took 0 bases from V and 2 from J; bases not matched to a gene: 3. Per the germline V gene, CDR1 is SGHKS and CDR2 is YYEKEE (reference sequence). The CDR3 runs 17 residues. This CDR3 is CASSLETSGSTYNEQFS. The CDR3 DNA reads as TGTGCCAGCAGCTTGGAGACTAGCGGGAGCACCTACAATGAGCAGTTCTCC.

The V call is TRBV5-1, the J call TRBJ1-6, with D unclear. V was shortened by 4 bases and J by 10 bases, with 15 bases between the two germline ends. This CDR3 spans 14 amino acids. Germline V lookup: CDR1 SGHRS, CDR2 YFSETQ. In nucleotides, the CDR3 is TGCGCCAGCAGCCTTAACTGGGGAGGCTCACCCCTCCACTTT. It codes for CASSLNWGGSPLHF.

This clonotype was recorded once. This CDR3 is CSVEGTSYNEQFF. In DNA, the CDR3 is TGCAGCGTTGAAGGGACTTCATACAATGAGCAGTTCTTC. The genes are TRBV29-1 and TRBJ2-1, with D possibly being TRBD2 (5 bases). The germline V gene encodes CDR1 SQVTM and CDR2 ANQGSEA. Trimming removed 1 base from V and 4 bases from J, with 8 bases in between. CDR3 length: 13 residues.

CDR3 DNA sequence: TGTGCCAGCAGGACCGGACAGGGGGAAGCTTTCTTT. It encodes CASRTGQGEAFF. This chain joins TRBV25-1 and TRBJ1-1, with 9 bases fitting TRBD1. V gave up 6 bases and J gave up 8 bases; unmatched junction bases: 4. Germline CDR1 is MGHDK and CDR2 is SYGVNS. This CDR3 has 12 residues.

The rearrangement joins TRBV2 to TRBJ1-3; no reliable D call. This CDR3 spans 16 amino acids. Germline V gives CDR1 SNHLY, CDR2 FYNNEI. The V gene lost 2 bases and the J gene lost 0 bases, with 11 bases spanning the gap. CDR3 in DNA: TGTGCCAGCAGTGAAAGTTTCGGGATCTCTGGAAACACCATATATTTT. Amino acid sequence: CASSESFGISGNTIYF. Filled out from reference TRBV2 and TRBJ1-3, the complete variable domain reads EPEVTQTPSHQVTQMGQEVILRCVPISNHLYFYWYRQILGQKVEFLVSFYNNEISEKSEIFDDQFSVERPDGSNFTLKIRSTKLEDSAMYFCASSESFGISGNTIYFGEGSWLTVV.

This clonotype appeared a few times. The chain couples TRBV7-2 to TRBJ2-5; D gene unclear. V lost 0 bases to trimming and J lost 4 bases, with 0 bases between them. This CDR3 region has 11 residues. Germline assignment: CDR1 SGHTA and CDR2 FQGNSA. CDR3 loop: CASSLAETQYF. The CDR3, as DNA: TGTGCCAGCAGCTTAGCAGAGACCCAGTACTTC.

As for this clonotype: A read error may explain this, as a much larger clone is one base away. The chain has TRBV6-5 and TRBJ1-5; D call uncertain. The germline gives CDR1 MNHEY, CDR2 SVGAGI. The CDR3 covers 12 residues. Written as DNA, the CDR3 is TGTGCCAGCAGTACGAGGGATCAGCTCCAGCATTTT. Its translation is CASSTRDQLQHF.

This clonotype is medium-sized (0.01 to 0.1%). The genes are TRBV6-1 and TRBJ1-5; 7 nucleotides line up with TRBD1. The germline V gene has CDR1 MNHNS and CDR2 SASEGT. CDR3 length equals 15 residues. Trimming at V came to 1 base and at J to 5 bases, leaving 5 bases not matched to a gene. CDR3 protein: CASSEGGQRYQPQHF. CDR3 in DNA: TGTGCCAGCAGTGAAGGGGGACAGCGTTATCAGCCCCAGCATTTT.

J is TRBJ2-7 and V is TRBV6-2 or TRBV6-3; perhaps TRBD2 as D (6 bases). Between the trimmed V and J ends, which lost 0 bases and 2 bases, there was a span of 14 bases. Germline CDR1 is MNHEY and CDR2 is SVGEGT. CDR3 size: 16 residues. For the CDR3, the DNA is TGTGCCAGCAGTTACTCGAATAGCGGAGCCCCCTACGAGCAGTACTTC. Translating gives CASSYSNSGAPYEQYF.

On this clonotype itself: It may be a read error: a sequence one base away is much more abundant. The rearrangement uses TRBV12-3 or TRBV12-4 and TRBJ2-7; 11 nucleotides match TRBD1. The CDR3 extends over 15 amino acids. CDR3 amino acids: CAGSPGRDRGTEQYF. The CDR3 nucleotides read TGTGCCGGCAGTCCCGGCCGGGACAGGGGGACCGAGCAGTACTTC.

Worth noting for this clonotype: A much bigger clone sits one base away, suggesting this may be a read error. The chain recombines TRBV4-2 with TRBJ2-5; no definite D call. There are 13 residues in the CDR3. Germline loops: CDR1 LGHNA, CDR2 YNFKEQ. Here the CDR3 reads CACSHSLRETQYF. The DNA of the CDR3 is TGTGCCTGCAGCCATAGCCTACGAGAGACCCAGTACTTC.

By sample fraction, this clonotype is medium-sized. This chain connects TRBV5-1 to TRBJ2-5; D gene unclear. Deletions cut 0 bases from V and 1 base from J, with 7 bases between. The length of the CDR3 is 14 residues. Germline assignment: CDR1 SGHRS and CDR2 YFSETQ. The DNA of the CDR3 is TGCGCCAGCAGCTTGGTGGGAACCCAAGAGACCCAGTACTTC. Its translation is CASSLVGTQETQYF.

The gene calls are TRBV5-1 and TRBJ2-1; D perhaps matches TRBD1 (6 bases). CDR1 and CDR2 (germline): SGHRS, YFSETQ. The CDR3 spans 13 residues. V gave up 3 bases and J gave up 5 bases, with 9 bases separating them. In DNA, the CDR3 is TGCGCCAGCAGCTCCTGGACAGACAATGAGCAGTTCTTC. Translation: CASSSWTDNEQFF.

The V call is TRBV7-9, the J call TRBJ2-5; TRBD1 matches 7 bases. Germline CDR1 reads SEHNR; CDR2 reads FQNEAQ (reference sequence). The V gene end was trimmed by 1 base and the J gene end by 4 bases; junction bases not matched to a gene: 6. The CDR3 sequence is 15 residues long. The CDR3 region is CASSLGLGGGETQYF. CDR3 DNA sequence: TGTGCCAGCAGCTTAGGCCTAGGGGGCGGAGAGACCCAGTACTTC.

This clonotype showed up just a few times. The rearrangement joins TRBV5-1 to TRBJ2-7; 7 bases line up with TRBD1. V dropped 4 bases and J dropped 4; count of bases not matched to a gene: 5. CDR1 SGHRS and CDR2 YFSETQ come from the germline V gene. This CDR3 has 13 amino acids. The DNA of the CDR3 is TGCGCCAGCAGCGTAGGGACAGCTTACGAGCAGTACTTC. It codes for CASSVGTAYEQYF.

Details on this clonotype: This may be a read error, as it is one base from a much larger clone. The chain employs TRBV7-3 and TRBJ2-7; D is unclear. Germline CDR1 SGHTA, CDR2 FQGTGA. This CDR3 has 11 residues. CDR3 amino acids: CACSFWGFQYF. The CDR3 DNA is TGTGCCTGCAGCTTTTGGGGTTTCCAGTACTTC.

The CDR3 region has the DNA TGTGCCAGCAGCTTAATGGACATCGGGCCTTACAATGAGCAGTTCTTC. This codes for CASSLMDIGPYNEQFF. The rearrangement joins TRBV11-2 to TRBJ2-1, with D possibly matching TRBD1 (5 bases). This CDR3 region has 16 residues. Germline V gene lookup returns CDR1 SGHAT and CDR2 FQNNGV. Between the trimmed V and J ends, which lost 2 bases and 4 bases, there was a span of 15 bases.

The table lists this clonotype with many counts. J is TRBJ1-2 and V is TRBV10-3; 7 positions agree with TRBD1. Unmatched junction bases numbered 4, after V lost 2 bases and J lost 4 bases. Germline lookup yields CDR1 ENHRY and CDR2 SYGVKD. CDR3 size: 14 residues. CDR3 DNA: TGTGCCATCAGTGAGGAGACAGGGAGCTATGGCTACACCTTC. As protein: CAISEETGSYGYTF.

In regard to this clonotype: A much larger clonotype is one base distant, so this may be a read error. The conserved final phenylalanine or tryptophan is absent from the CDR3, which likely points to a read error. J is TRBJ2-3 and V is TRBV7-9; 7 bases are shared with TRBD1. With 5 bases clipped from V and 2 bases from J, the junction kept 4 bases outside the gene matches. CDR1 SEHNR and CDR2 FQNEAQ come from the germline V gene (reference sequence). The CDR3 is 14 residues long. The CDR3 nucleotides read TGTGCCAGCAGCCCGAGGGGGCCCACAGATACGCAGTATTCT. Its protein product is CASSPRGPTDTQYS.

The table lists this clonotype with a few counts. The chain has TRBV20-1 and TRBJ2-7; 13 bases map to TRBD2. CDR3 length equals 15 residues. V lost 5 bases and J lost 1; bases outside the gene matches: 5. Germline lookup yields CDR1 DFQATT and CDR2 SNEGSKA (reference sequence). For the CDR3, the DNA is TGCAGTGCTGATGGGACTAGCGGGGCTTCCTACGAGCAGTACTTC. Translating gives CSADGTSGASYEQYF.

This clonotype showed up many times. This chain uses TRBV5-6 with TRBJ2-1; D may be TRBD1 (6 bases). The CDR3 runs to 11 residues. Looked up from germline, CDR1 is SGHDT and CDR2 is YYEEEE. The V end was cut by 3 bases, the J end by 13 bases, with 11 bases between. The CDR3 DNA sequence: TGTGCCAGCAGCTCCGGGACAATACAGTTCTTC. Its protein is CASSSGTIQFF.

This clonotype showed up just a few times. This chain connects TRBV4-2 to TRBJ2-3; D is unresolved. From germline, CDR1 is LGHNA and CDR2 YNFKEQ. This CDR3 comprises 14 residues. The V end lost 5 bases, the J end lost 0 bases, and 9 bases lay between the germline ends. As DNA, the CDR3 is TGTGCCAGCAGCGTTCAGTCTAGCACAGATACGCAGTATTTT. It yields the protein CASSVQSSTDTQYF.

This clonotype was seen a single time. One end of the junction varies from germline; a read error may be responsible. The rearrangement joins TRBV6-5 to TRBJ2-5; no definite D call. Germline V gene lookup returns CDR1 MNHEY and CDR2 SVGAGI. This CDR3 has 16 residues. In nucleotides, the CDR3 is TGTGCCAGCAGTTACTTTGATGTAAAGGGAAAAGAGCCCCAGTACTTC. It yields the protein CASSYFDVKGKEPQYF.

Note on this clonotype: A much larger clonotype is one base distant, so this may be a read error. This chain links TRBV7-7 with TRBJ2-3; 9 bases are shared with TRBD2. The ends lost 6 bases at V and 1 base at J; junction bases unmatched: 5. The CDR3 extends over 15 amino acids. Germline V CDR1 and CDR2: SSHAT, FNYEAQ (reference sequence). Here the CDR3 DNA reads TGTGCCAGCAGTCCGACTAGCGGTCGCACAGATACGCAGTATTTT. Its translation: CASSPTSGRTDTQYF.

As for this clonotype: Just one base apart from a much larger clone, this may be a read error. A read error is likely, as this CDR3 ends without the conserved phenylalanine or tryptophan. The chain employs TRBV27 and TRBJ1-5, with D maybe TRBD1 (6 bases). The CDR3 consists of 15 residues. Trimming shortened V by 5 bases and J by 7 bases, and 18 bases separated the two germline ends. The V gene's germline CDR1 is MNHEY and CDR2 SMNVEV (reference sequence). Here the CDR3 DNA reads TGTGCCAGCAGTCCATTCGGGGGGGCGGGACAGCCCCAGCATTCT. Its translation: CASSPFGGAGQPQHS.

This clonotype came up a few times. The chain links TRBV20-1 to TRBJ1-1; D unclear. Germline V gene data show CDR1 as DFQATT and CDR2 as SNEGSKA (reference sequence). The CDR3 extends over 12 amino acids. V shed 6 bases and J shed 1 base, with 9 bases lying between them. The CDR3 nucleotides read TGCAGTGCACCAGAACAGAACACTGAAGCTTTCTTT. The encoded protein is CSAPEQNTEAFF.

The table lists this clonotype with a few counts. V is TRBV3-1 and J is TRBJ2-2; D might be TRBD2 (6 bases). The CDR3 contains 12 residues. Looked up from germline, CDR1 is LGHDT and CDR2 is YNNKEL (reference sequence). Trimming pared 11 bases from V and 4 bases from J, leaving 11 bases between. In nucleotides, the CDR3 is TGTGCCGGGCGGGACTTCACCGGGGAGCTGTTTTTT. Its protein is CAGRDFTGELFF.

This clonotype is a singleton in its sample. A much larger clone is a single base away; this may be a read error. The chain joins TRBV4-1 to TRBJ2-7; D is uncertain. Trimming took off 7 bases at V and 1 base at J, with 11 bases between the two ends. This CDR3 comprises 13 residues. The germline V gene has CDR1 MGHRA and CDR2 YSYEKL. DNA for the CDR3: TGCGCCAGCAACCCCAAGGGATCCTACGAGCAGTACTTC. Its protein is CASNPKGSYEQYF.

The rearrangement links TRBV7-8 to TRBJ1-1, with D uncertain. Trimming stripped 2 bases from V and 3 bases from J, with 13 bases between. There are 15 residues in the CDR3. Germline CDR1 is SGHVS and CDR2 is FQNEAQ. The CDR3 sequence is CASSLSRVRDTEAFF. The DNA of the CDR3 is TGTGCCAGCAGCTTATCGAGGGTTAGGGACACTGAAGCTTTCTTT.

As concerns this clonotype: This may be a read error, as it is one base from a much larger clone. This sequence joins TRBV28 and TRBJ2-7, with 12 positions matching TRBD2. The CDR3 spans 16 residues. Germline loops: CDR1 MDHEN, CDR2 SYDVKM. Unmatched junction bases numbered 8, after V lost 4 bases and J lost 4 bases. The CDR3 coding sequence is TGTGCCAGCAGTTCACCCCAGACTAGCGGGAGTTACGAGCAGTACTTC. It codes for CASSSPQTSGSYEQYF.

CDR3 nucleotide sequence: TGTGCCAGCCGAGCGCGTAGCTCCTACAATGAGCAGTTCTTC. This gives the protein CASRARSSYNEQFF. The chain has TRBV27 and TRBJ2-1; the D is unclear. The V gene's germline CDR1 is MNHEY and CDR2 SMNVEV (reference sequence). Trimming cost V 8 bases and J 0 bases, with 11 bases left between them. The length of the CDR3 is 14 residues.